The entry that follows covers one TCR beta chain sequence. The sample is drawn from a study of cytomegalovirus exposure and HLA in healthy donors. The primer mix had 60 Vbeta and 13 Jbeta primers. Only in-frame clones appear in the TCRdb table, and some are missing; sequencing was by immunoSEQ multiplex PCR. The data show about 130,000 clones, approximately 85% seen once. Per the germline V gene, CDR1 is SGHTA and CDR2 is FQGTGA. Trimming cost V 2 bases and J 1 base, with 9 bases left between them. The CDR3 length is 14 residues. The rearrangement joins TRBV7-3 to TRBJ2-7; the D is unclear. This TCR came from a boy between 10 and 17 years old in good health and CMV-seronegative. The sequencing input was PBMCs. The CDR3 here is CASSLSARSYEQYF. The CDR3 bases are TGTGCCAGCAGCTTATCTGCTAGATCCTACGAGCAGTACTTC. Variable domain in full (rest from reference TRBV7-3 and TRBJ2-7): GAGVSQTPSNKVTEKGKYVELRCDPISGHTALYWYRQSLGQGPEFLIYFQGTGAADDSGLPNDRFFAVRPEGSVSTLKIQRTERGDSAVYLCASSLSARSYEQYFGPGTRLTVT.